Each of the 11 T cell receptor beta chains below was sequenced from the same sample in a study of Tregs in tolerant kidney transplant recipients. TCRdb's table, derived via immunoSEQ multiplex PCR, lists solely in-frame clones and lacks some. The data show roughly 250,000 clones, more than 65% seen once. Sequenced material: CD4+ T cells from blood. The receptors here all came from a human donor in good health.

The V gene is TRBV11-2, the J gene TRBJ2-1, with 14 bases matching TRBD2. This CDR3 spans 13 amino acids. CDR1 SGHAT and CDR2 FQNNGV come from the germline V gene. Germline trimming cut 9 bases from V and 7 bases from J; bases unmatched to any gene: 2. CDR3 in DNA: TGTGCCAGTCGGACTAGCGGGAGGAATGAGCAGTTCTTC. It is translated as CASRTSGRNEQFF.

The genes are TRBV19 and TRBJ1-3; D is uncertain. CDR1 LNHDA and CDR2 SQIVND come from the germline V gene (reference sequence). This CDR3 comprises 14 residues. V was trimmed by 1 base and J by 2 bases, leaving 6 bases between them. The CDR3 reads CASSIGSTGNTIYF. In DNA, the CDR3 is TGTGCCAGTAGTATAGGCAGTACTGGAAACACCATATATTTT.

The chain is built from TRBV2 and TRBJ2-1; TRBD1 matches at 9 bases. Trimming at V came to 8 bases and at J to 3 bases, leaving 2 bases not matched to a gene. CDR3 size: 13 residues. Germline loops: CDR1 SNHLY, CDR2 FYNNEI. This chain's CDR3 is CASRDRDYNEQFF. Written as DNA, the CDR3 is TGTGCCAGCCGGGACAGGGACTACAATGAGCAGTTCTTC.

The rearrangement links TRBV7-8 to TRBJ2-3; D possibly matches TRBD1 or TRBD2 (5 bases each). With 8 bases removed from V and 5 bases from J, the gap between germline ends came to 23 bases. The CDR3 covers 16 residues. Germline V gene sequence: CDR1 SGHVS, CDR2 FQNEAQ. The CDR3 sequence: CASHNRRDRQGDTQYF. The DNA of the CDR3 is TGTGCCAGCCACAACCGCCGGGACCGCCAGGGAGATACGCAGTATTTT.

In this sample, this clone turned up once. The chain carries TRBV4-1 and TRBJ2-6; the D is unclear. Trimming left V 3 bases short and J 0 bases short, with 9 bases between. Germline V CDR1 and CDR2: MGHRA, YSYEKL. The CDR3 totals 16 residues. The CDR3 region has the DNA TGCGCCAGCAGCCACCGACTGGTCTCTGGGGCCAACGTCCTGACTTTC. Translated: CASSHRLVSGANVLTF.

The chain joins TRBV10-2 to TRBJ1-1; 7 nucleotides align to TRBD1. V lost 8 bases and J lost 0; bases outside the gene matches: 6. Germline V lookup: CDR1 WSHSY, CDR2 SAAADI. The CDR3 is made up of 14 amino acids. CDR3 DNA: TGCGCCAGCTCACGGACAGGAATGAACACTGAAGCTTTCTTT. Amino acid sequence: CASSRTGMNTEAFF.

This clone was found once. CDR3 loop: CASSSSGQGRNEQYF. Here the CDR3 DNA reads TGTGCCAGCAGCTCCTCTGGACAGGGTAGAAACGAGCAGTACTTC. The chain has TRBV6-5 and TRBJ2-7; 8 bases align to TRBD1. The germline CDR1 and CDR2 sequences are MNHEY and SVGAGI. Trimming at V came to 6 bases and at J to 5 bases, leaving 12 bases not matched to a gene. The CDR3 is 15 residues long.

The J gene is TRBJ2-5, the V gene TRBV7-2; 13 bases line up with TRBD2. The CDR3 is made up of 15 amino acids. Germline CDR1 is SGHTA and CDR2 is FQGNSA. Germline trimming cut 7 bases from V and 5 bases from J; bases unmatched to any gene: 7. The CDR3, as DNA: TGTGCCAGCACCCGACTAGCGGGGGGCCGGGAGACCCAGTACTTC. As protein: CASTRLAGGRETQYF.

The genes are TRBV6-1 and TRBJ1-1; D possibly corresponds to TRBD1 (6 bases). Trimming took 2 bases from V and 5 from J, leaving 12 bases between them. The CDR3 extends over 14 amino acids. Germline CDR1 MNHNS, CDR2 SASEGT. The CDR3 DNA sequence: TGTGCCAGCAGTGAAAAGTGGGGGCGGACTGAAGCTTTCTTT. It codes for CASSEKWGRTEAFF.

The chain recombines TRBV9 with TRBJ2-3; TRBD2 matches at 11 bases. The CDR3 has 16 residues. Germline V gene data show CDR1 as SGDLS and CDR2 as YYNGEE. The V gene end was trimmed by 0 bases and the J gene end by 6 bases; junction bases not matched to a gene: 6. The CDR3 spells CASSVVLAGGRDTQYF. The CDR3 nucleotides are TGTGCCAGCAGCGTAGTGCTAGCGGGGGGCCGGGATACGCAGTATTTT.

This sequence joins TRBV7-8 and TRBJ2-2; tentatively, D is TRBD2 (6 bases). The germline V gene has CDR1 SGHVS and CDR2 FQNEAQ. Trimming removed 1 base from V and 5 bases from J, with 14 bases in between. This CDR3 has 16 amino acids. The CDR3 loop is CASSLGSEGTTGELFF. The DNA of the CDR3 is TGTGCCAGCAGCTTAGGTTCAGAGGGGACTACCGGGGAGCTGTTTTTT.